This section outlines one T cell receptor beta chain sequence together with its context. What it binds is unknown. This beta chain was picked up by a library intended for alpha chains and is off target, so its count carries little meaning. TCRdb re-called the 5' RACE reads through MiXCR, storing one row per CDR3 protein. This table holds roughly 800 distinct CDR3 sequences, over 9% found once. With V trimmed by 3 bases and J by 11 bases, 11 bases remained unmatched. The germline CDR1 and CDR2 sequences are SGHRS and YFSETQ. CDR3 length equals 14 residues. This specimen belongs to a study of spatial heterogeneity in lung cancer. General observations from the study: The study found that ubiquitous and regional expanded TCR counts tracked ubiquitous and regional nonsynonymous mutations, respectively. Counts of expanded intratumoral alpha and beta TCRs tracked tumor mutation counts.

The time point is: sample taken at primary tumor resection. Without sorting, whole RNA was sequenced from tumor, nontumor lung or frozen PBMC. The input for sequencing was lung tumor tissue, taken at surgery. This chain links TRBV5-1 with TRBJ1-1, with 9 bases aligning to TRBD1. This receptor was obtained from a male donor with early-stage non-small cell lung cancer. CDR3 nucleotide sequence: TGCGCCAGCAGCTGGGCCGGGACAGGGTTGGATGCTTTCTTT. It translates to CASSWAGTGLDAFF.